A selection of T cell receptor beta chains follows, all from one sample in a study of Graves' ophthalmopathy and Graves' hyperthyroidism. TCRdb used MiXCR to reprocess the multiplex PCR reads, holding one entry per CDR3 protein. The sample carries about 370,000 distinct CDR3 sequences, 15% to 20% recorded once. The sample was peripheral blood. The receptors come from a woman younger than 30 with Graves' ophthalmopathy. The conserved cysteine and the conserved F or W are not part of the CDR3 here. The order of the fields is J gene, V gene, CDR3 protein.

>TRBJ2-2|TRBV5-1
ASRLGLSLENTGELF
>TRBJ1-1|TRBV6-1
ASSGAAANTEAF
>TRBJ1-1|TRBV27
ASVGRGKAF
>TRBJ2-2|TRBV12-3/TRBV12-4
ASGTSVRNTGELF
>TRBJ2-1|TRBV6-5
ASSYGTGDPFSYNEQF
>TRBJ1-5|TRBV28
ASSLPGQADYQPQH
>TRBJ2-5|TRBV4-3
ASSPDRTTTQY
>TRBJ1-1|TRBV7-9
ASSSRQGANTEAF
>TRBJ2-2|TRBV24-1
ATKGTGTGELF
>TRBJ1-2|TRBV9
ASSVGQATDGYT
>TRBJ1-4|TRBV6-5
ASSYSSPQELF
>TRBJ2-5|TRBV11-2
ASSRFEEEETQY
>TRBJ2-7|TRBV6-2/TRBV6-3
ASQRTDRAPVYEQY
>TRBJ1-2|TRBV30
AWSETGGYGYT
>TRBJ2-5|TRBV24-1
ATSAGTSGETQY
>TRBJ1-5|TRBV6-2/TRBV6-3
ASSYRQGMNQPQH
>TRBJ2-7|TRBV9
ASSPRGAAYEQY
>TRBJ2-5|TRBV7-7
ASSQTTYQETQY
>TRBJ2-7|TRBV29-1
SVEDRSYEQY
>TRBJ2-7|TRBV29-1
SAWLRGTYEQY
>TRBJ2-7|TRBV7-2
ASSPVTYEQY
>TRBJ1-6|TRBV5-4
ASSPTRTGINSPLH
>TRBJ1-2|TRBV6-2/TRBV6-3
ASSSGQVNGYGYT
>TRBJ2-5|TRBV20-1
SARDGGTPRWETQY
>TRBJ2-2|TRBV7-9
ASNHGGSGELF
>TRBJ2-5|TRBV2
ASSGGVLSQTQY
>TRBJ2-2|TRBV12-3/TRBV12-4
ASSPWARGAGDTGELF
>TRBJ2-7|TRBV20-1
SAPERANTYEQY
>TRBJ2-7|TRBV7-8
ASSLWGQGSYEQY
>TRBJ1-1|TRBV28
ASSSPSGTFNTEAF
>TRBJ2-7|TRBV11-1
ASSSERTESSYEQY
>TRBJ1-1|TRBV29-1
SVVLRTGRSLVNTEAF
>TRBJ1-3|TRBV11-2
ASSPGTGASGNTIY
>TRBJ2-7|TRBV29-1
SVAASDYEQY
>TRBJ1-1|TRBV20-1
SADPPSGYTEAF
>TRBJ1-2|TRBV6-2/TRBV6-3
ASRGRGYYGYT
>TRBJ2-2|TRBV6-2/TRBV6-3
ASRGQWGNTGELF
>TRBJ2-7|TRBV11-2
ASSLRDRGLEQY
>TRBJ1-1|TRBV28
ASSLWGPLNTEAF
>TRBJ1-1|TRBV19
ASSTPRANTEAF
>TRBJ1-1|TRBV6-5
ASTRQAEAF
>TRBJ2-4|TRBV12-3/TRBV12-4
ASSPRVSAAKNIQY
>TRBJ1-1|TRBV6-2/TRBV6-3
ASSYGTRRVWVMNTEAF
>TRBJ1-5|TRBV19
ASSPLPPGQGSQPQH
>TRBJ1-1|TRBV7-2
ASSSSMDTEAF
>TRBJ2-7|TRBV6-2/TRBV6-3
ASSERGGSYEQY
>TRBJ1-1|TRBV7-9
ASSQSHRTGHTEAF
>TRBJ1-1|TRBV19
ASRSEGNTEAF
>TRBJ1-1|TRBV28
ASSLWSGAF
>TRBJ2-2|TRBV24-1
ATSDFGGRAGELF
>TRBJ1-5|TRBV12-3/TRBV12-4
ASRPGKNQPQH
>TRBJ1-1|TRBV18
ASSPIRSGWEVSTEAF
>TRBJ1-2|TRBV6-1
ASSGGQANYGYT
>TRBJ2-5|TRBV20-1
SAPAGRYQETQY